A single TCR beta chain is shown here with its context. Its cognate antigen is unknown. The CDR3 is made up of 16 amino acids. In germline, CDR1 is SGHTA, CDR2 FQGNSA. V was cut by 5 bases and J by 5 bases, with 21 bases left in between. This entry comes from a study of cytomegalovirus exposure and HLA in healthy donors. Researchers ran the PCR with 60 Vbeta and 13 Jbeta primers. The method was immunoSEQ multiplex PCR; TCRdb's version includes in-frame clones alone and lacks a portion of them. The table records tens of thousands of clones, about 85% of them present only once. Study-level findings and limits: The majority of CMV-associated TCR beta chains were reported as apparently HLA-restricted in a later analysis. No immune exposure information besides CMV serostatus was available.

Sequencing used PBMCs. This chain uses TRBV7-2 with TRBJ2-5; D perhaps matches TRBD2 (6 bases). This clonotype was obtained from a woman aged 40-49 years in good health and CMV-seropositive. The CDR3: CASSIPLGRPRETQYF. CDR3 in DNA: TGTGCCAGCAGCATTCCCCTCGGGAGACCGAGGGAGACCCAGTACTTC.